The source of this TCR beta chain is a study of blood T cell repertoires in COVID-19. Study overall: The United States, Italy and Spain provided the acute and convalescent COVID-19 samples. T cells, B-cell-depleted T cells, or PBMCs provided the cDNA or gDNA that served as material.

With regard to this clone: The DNA is omitted, as the CDR3 cannot be located on it reliably, and the CDR3 follows TCRdb's listing.

The authors' processing: Amplified reference gene primers provided the basis for estimating nucleated cell counts. Some clones are missing from TCRdb's copy, which holds only in-frame ones; the method was immunoSEQ multiplex PCR. The DNA was the basis for D and trimming; V, J and clone size are from that table. The sample yields roughly 140,000 clones, about nine tenths seen once. Material for sequencing was peripheral blood. The receptor was isolated from a man in his fifties or sixties with active or convalescent COVID-19.

The CDR3 region is CATSRVFGPGVGEKLFF. The chain recombines TRBV15 with TRBJ1-4; TRBD1, the table's D call, lacks a check against the DNA. Ends included, the CDR3 has 17 residues. From germline, CDR1 is LNHNV and CDR2 YYDKDF (reference sequence).